These 26 T cell receptor beta chains share one sample of origin, sequenced in a study of shared clonotypes between healthy human individuals. Assay used: immunoSEQ multiplex PCR; TCRdb lists only in-frame clones, some missing. The repertoire holds around 200,000 clones, with roughly 93% as singletons. Sequences were obtained from naive CD4+ T cells sorted from blood. Subset reported: CD45RA+ positively selected. These receptors originate from a woman in her 30s in good health.

V is TRBV10-3 and J is TRBJ1-1; D not resolved. Germline-derived CDR1 and CDR2 are ENHRY and SYGVKD. The CDR3 extends over 12 amino acids. The V and J ends lost 3 bases and 5 bases respectively, with 7 bases between them. The CDR3 coding sequence is TGTGCCATCAGTGAATTCAGGACTGAAGCTTTCTTT. Its protein product is CAISEFRTEAFF.

The V gene is TRBV18, the J gene TRBJ2-5, with TRBD1 matching over 7 bases. CDR1 is KGHSH and CDR2 is LQKENI in the germline V gene. The CDR3 has 16 residues. J lost 4 bases, V lost 3 bases, and 11 bases had no gene match. The CDR3 region has the DNA TGTGCCAGCTCACCTAGTGGCGGCAGGACAGGAGAGACCCAGTACTTC. Translation gives CASSPSGGRTGETQYF.

The J gene is TRBJ2-7, the V gene TRBV4-1, with D tentatively TRBD1 (6 bases). The CDR3 spans 17 residues. Germline V gene lookup returns CDR1 MGHRA and CDR2 YSYEKL. The ends were cut back, 3 bases at V and 5 bases at J, with 23 bases in the middle. The CDR3 sequence: CASSHPWAHTNRDEQYF. In DNA, the CDR3 is TGCGCCAGCAGCCACCCTTGGGCCCACACCAACAGGGACGAGCAGTACTTC.

The chain recombines TRBV9 with TRBJ2-7; D is ambiguous. From germline, CDR1 is SGDLS and CDR2 YYNGEE. Between the trimmed V and J ends, which lost 4 bases and 6 bases, there was a span of 17 bases. This CDR3 spans 14 amino acids. CDR3 bases: TGTGCCAGCAGCCGAAACCAAAACCCGGGCGAGCAGTACTTC. Protein sequence: CASSRNQNPGEQYF.

The CDR3 is CASSLGVDSNQPQHF. CDR3 DNA sequence: TGCGCCAGCAGCTTGGGTGTCGATAGCAATCAGCCCCAGCATTTT. The J gene is TRBJ1-5, the V gene TRBV5-1; D ambiguous. Per germline, CDR1 SGHRS and CDR2 YFSETQ. V shed 0 bases and J shed 0 bases, with 7 bases lying between them. The CDR3 runs 15 residues. The full variable domain, in which reference TRBV5-1 and TRBJ1-5 provide the parts outside the CDR3, is KAGVTQTPRYLIKTRGQQVTLSCSPISGHRSVSWYQQTPGQGLQFLFEYFSETQRNKGNFPGRFSGRQFSNSRSEMNVSTLELGDSALYLCASSLGVDSNQPQHFGDGTRLSIL.

The V call is TRBV10-3, the J call TRBJ2-2; perhaps TRBD2 as D (6 bases). CDR3 size: 16 residues. Germline assignment: CDR1 ENHRY and CDR2 SYGVKD. The ends were cut back, 0 bases at V and 2 bases at J, with 10 bases in the middle. The CDR3 nucleotides read TGTGCCATCAGTGAGTCGGTTAGCGGAAACACCGGGGAGCTGTTTTTT. It codes for CAISESVSGNTGELFF.

The V call is TRBV6-5, the J call TRBJ2-7; 8 bases are shared with TRBD2. CDR1 and CDR2 from the germline V gene are MNHEY and SVGAGI. V lost 6 bases, J lost 3 bases, and 4 bases stayed unmatched. This CDR3 is built from 13 residues. Here the CDR3 DNA reads TGTGCCAGCAGCCCCCGGGGGGGCTACGAGCAGTACTTC. It codes for CASSPRGGYEQYF.

The chain couples TRBV7-2 to TRBJ2-3; D gene ambiguous. The length of the CDR3 is 11 residues. CDR1 is SGHTA and CDR2 is FQGNSA in the germline V gene. V was trimmed by 5 bases and J by 5 bases, leaving 5 bases between them. CDR3 sequence: CASSVKDTQYF. The CDR3 DNA follows: TGTGCCAGCAGCGTAAAAGATACGCAGTATTTT.

The chain is built from TRBV7-2 and TRBJ2-7; 7 bases map to TRBD1. This CDR3 spans 13 amino acids. The germline CDR1 and CDR2 sequences are SGHTA and FQGNSA. Trimming removed 5 bases from V and 3 bases from J; junction bases left unmatched: 4. The DNA of the CDR3 is TGTGCCAGCAGCCAGGACAGGTTCTACGAGCAGTACTTC. Its protein is CASSQDRFYEQYF.

The CDR3 region is CASPEGSRHEQYF. The CDR3 DNA reads TGTGCCAGCCCAGAGGGTTCCAGACACGAGCAGTACTTC. V usage is TRBV28 and J usage is TRBJ2-7, with a tentative D call TRBD2 (5 bases). V lost 8 bases and J 5 bases, leaving 16 bases between the germline ends. CDR3 length: 13 amino acids. Germline assignment: CDR1 MDHEN and CDR2 SYDVKM.

The chain is built from TRBV6-6 and TRBJ1-2; D is perhaps TRBD1 (6 bases). The V end lost 6 bases, the J end lost 3 bases, and 11 bases lay between the germline ends. The germline V gene encodes CDR1 MNHNY and CDR2 SVGAGI (reference sequence). The CDR3 runs to 13 residues. The CDR3 region has the DNA TGTGCCAGCAGACGACCAGGGGACTATGGCTACACCTTC. Residues: CASRRPGDYGYTF.

The chain has TRBV25-1 and TRBJ1-1; D not resolved. Germline V gene data show CDR1 as MGHDK and CDR2 as SYGVNS. The CDR3 has 15 amino acids. V was pared by 1 base and J by 2 bases, with 11 bases between. CDR3 sequence reads: CASSELSGENTEAFF. The CDR3 DNA reads as TGTGCCAGCAGTGAATTATCCGGGGAAAACACTGAAGCTTTCTTT.

This chain connects TRBV5-1 to TRBJ2-2; perhaps TRBD1 as D (5 bases). Per germline, CDR1 SGHRS and CDR2 YFSETQ. CDR3 length: 15 amino acids. Between the trimmed V and J ends, which lost 5 bases and 2 bases, there was a span of 13 bases. The CDR3 spells CASRMMTANTGELFF. DNA for the CDR3: TGCGCCAGCAGGATGATGACAGCAAACACCGGGGAGCTGTTTTTT.

CDR3 DNA sequence: TGCGCCAGCAGCTTGGCCAATCAGCGGGAGTGGTTCTTC. Translation: CASSLANQREWFF. J is TRBJ2-1 and V is TRBV5-1, with 8 bases aligning to TRBD2. The V gene end was trimmed by 0 bases and the J gene end by 15 bases; junction bases not matched to a gene: 8. The length of the CDR3 is 13 residues. Germline CDR1 and CDR2: SGHRS and YFSETQ.

This chain uses TRBV28 with TRBJ2-7, with 9 positions matching TRBD1. The germline V gene encodes CDR1 MDHEN and CDR2 SYDVKM. The CDR3 has 17 residues. Losses at the gene ends were 6 bases for V and 2 bases for J; bases not matched to a gene: 14. The CDR3 nucleotides are TGTGCCAGCAGCGCTGGGACAGGGCGAACTATTACCTACGAGCAGTACTTC. It yields the protein CASSAGTGRTITYEQYF.

The V call is TRBV27, the J call TRBJ2-5; 7 bases fit TRBD1. The DNA end favors TRBJ2-7, so the J call may be wrong. In germline, CDR1 is MNHEY, CDR2 SMNVEV (reference sequence). The length of the CDR3 is 15 residues. The CDR3 sequence: CASRPLTGINYEQYF. CDR3 nucleotide sequence: TGTGCCAGCCGTCCTTTGACAGGGATAAACTACGAGCAGTACTTC.

This clone was seen a single time. The chain combines TRBV7-9 with TRBJ1-2; TRBD1 matches at 7 bases. With 5 bases clipped from V and 2 bases from J, the junction kept 8 bases outside the gene matches. Germline CDR1 and CDR2: SEHNR and FQNEAQ (reference sequence). The CDR3 totals 15 residues. For the CDR3, the DNA is TGTGCCAGCAGCCTCAAGACAGGGTTAAACTATGGCTACACCTTC. Residues: CASSLKTGLNYGYTF. Full variable domain (missing parts from reference TRBV7-9 and TRBJ1-2): DTGVSQNPRHKITKRGQNVTFRCDPISEHNRLYWYRQTLGQGPEFLTYFQNEAQLEKSRLLSDRFSAERPKGSFSTLEIQRTEQGDSAMYLCASSLKTGLNYGYTFGSGTRLTVV.

The V call is TRBV9, the J call TRBJ2-5; D unclear. The germline CDR1 and CDR2 sequences are SGDLS and YYNGEE. The CDR3 sequence is 15 residues long. V was clipped by 0 bases and J by 0 bases, with 9 bases between them. The CDR3 nucleotides read TGTGCCAGCAGCGTAGGCGTGTCTTACCAAGAGACCCAGTACTTC. Translated: CASSVGVSYQETQYF. The complete variable domain, with remaining parts taken from reference TRBV9 and TRBJ2-5, reads DSGVTQTPKHLITATGQRVTLRCSPRSGDLSVYWYQQSLDQGLQFLIQYYNGEERAKGNILERFSAQQFPDLHSELNLSSLELGDSALYFCASSVGVSYQETQYFGPGTRLLVL.

The V and J genes are TRBV28 and TRBJ1-4; 8 nucleotides align to TRBD1. After removal of 10 bases from V and 5 bases from J, the junction contained 9 bases not matched to a gene. CDR1 MDHEN and CDR2 SYDVKM come from the germline V gene. CDR3 length equals 14 residues. The CDR3: CATRNWTGNEKLFF. The CDR3, as DNA: TGTGCCACCCGGAACTGGACAGGGAATGAAAAACTGTTTTTT.

CDR3 sequence reads: CASSFRLSSTNEKLFF. CDR3 DNA: TGTGCCAGCAGCTTCCGACTTTCCTCAACTAATGAAAAACTGTTTTTT. The gene calls are TRBV7-9 and TRBJ1-4; D gene uncertain. Germline V gene lookup returns CDR1 SEHNR and CDR2 FQNEAQ (reference sequence). V gave up 3 bases and J gave up 0 bases, with 11 bases separating them. This CDR3 is 16 amino acids long.

The rearrangement joins TRBV7-9 to TRBJ2-7, with TRBD2 matching over 11 bases. The V gene's germline CDR1 is SEHNR and CDR2 FQNEAQ (reference sequence). CDR3 length equals 15 residues. J lost 1 base, V lost 4 bases, and 3 bases had no gene match. CDR3 amino acids: CASSSGLAASYEQYF. The CDR3 DNA is TGTGCCAGCAGCTCGGGACTAGCGGCATCCTACGAGCAGTACTTC.

The chain is built from TRBV7-3 and TRBJ2-1; perhaps TRBD2 as D (5 bases). V lost 4 bases, J lost 8 bases, and 6 bases lay in between. The germline V gene encodes CDR1 SGHTA and CDR2 FQGTGA. The CDR3 is 11 amino acids. As DNA, the CDR3 is TGTGCCAGCAGCTACGGGGATGAGCAGTTCTTC. Protein product: CASSYGDEQFF. Complete variable domain (other parts from reference TRBV7-3 and TRBJ2-1): GAGVSQTPSNKVTEKGKYVELRCDPISGHTALYWYRQSLGQGPEFLIYFQGTGAADDSGLPNDRFFAVRPEGSVSTLKIQRTERGDSAVYLCASSYGDEQFFGPGTRLTVL.

V gene TRBV27 combines with J gene TRBJ1-1, with a tentative D call TRBD1 (5 bases). Germline assignment: CDR1 MNHEY and CDR2 SMNVEV (reference sequence). With 4 bases removed from V and 6 bases from J, the gap between germline ends came to 12 bases. The CDR3 loop spans 13 amino acids. The CDR3, as DNA: TGTGCCAGCAGTTCCCGAGACAGCTCTGAAGCTTTCTTT. Translated, it gives CASSSRDSSEAFF.

The chain uses TRBV18 and TRBJ2-1; D remains ambiguous. The length of the CDR3 is 12 residues. Germline assignment: CDR1 KGHSH and CDR2 LQKENI. V gave up 2 bases and J gave up 6 bases, with 5 bases separating them. The CDR3 nucleotides are TGTGCCAGCTCACCATGGGGCAATGAGCAGTTCTTC. The encoded protein is CASSPWGNEQFF.

The chain is built from TRBV5-1 and TRBJ2-7; 8 nucleotides align to TRBD1. V gave up 4 bases and J gave up 5 bases; unmatched junction bases: 11. Per germline, CDR1 SGHRS and CDR2 YFSETQ. This CDR3 is 15 amino acids long. As DNA, the CDR3 is TGCGCCAGCAGCCTAACCGGGACAGGATACGACGAGCAGTACTTC. The encoded protein is CASSLTGTGYDEQYF.

This clone was recorded a few times. The rearrangement joins TRBV4-1 to TRBJ1-3; D perhaps matches TRBD1 (5 bases). Germline-derived CDR1 and CDR2 are MGHRA and YSYEKL. Trimming cost V 3 bases and J 0 bases, with 6 bases left between them. The CDR3 length is 14 residues. The CDR3, as DNA: TGCGCCAGCAGCCAGGGGCACTCTGGAAACACCATATATTTT. Protein: CASSQGHSGNTIYF.